A selection of T cell receptor beta chains follows, all from one sample in a study of blood T cells in healthy people across ages. Using its own MiXCR run on the 5' RACE reads, TCRdb lists one record per CDR3 protein. In the table there are about a million distinct CDR3 sequences, just over 50% of which are singletons. The sequenced sample was blood. These receptors originate from a woman aged 60 to 75 in good health. Both conserved end residues are part of each CDR3. The D gene is left open where the match is weak. Clone size is stated in some rows and not others, as once, few, many or a class when expanded.

D gene	clone size	V gene	J gene	CDR3 DNA	CDR3 protein
TRBD2	-	TRBV20-1	TRBJ2-1	TGCAGTGCGGGGACTAGCGGCAATGAGCAGTTCTTC	CSAGTSGNEQFF
-	-	TRBV5-1	TRBJ1-1	TGCGCCAGCAGCACCCGTACCGCGGACACTGAAGCTTTCTTT	CASSTRTADTEAFF
-	few	TRBV30	TRBJ2-2	TGTGCCTGGACCCGGGGACGGACCGGGGAGCTGTTTTTT	CAWTRGRTGELFF
TRBD2	once	TRBV20-1	TRBJ2-3	TGCAGTATCACCGGGACTAGGGAGGCGCAGTATTTT	CSITGTREAQYF
-	-	TRBV2	TRBJ1-4	TGTGCCAGCACCCGGGCCCACGCTTTGGGTGAAAAACTGTTTTTT	CASTRAHALGEKLFF
-	-	TRBV4-1	TRBJ1-6	TGCGCCAGCAGCCAAGTTTCAGAGGGTGGGATTTCACCCCTCCACTTT	CASSQVSEGGISPLHF
TRBD2	-	TRBV29-1	TRBJ2-5	TGCAGCGCGAAAGGACTAGTGATGGAGACCCAGTACTTC	CSAKGLVMETQYF
TRBD1	few	TRBV12-3/TRBV12-4	TRBJ1-4	TGTGCCGCCCGGACAGGAGGCACTAATGAAAAACTGTTTTTT	CAARTGGTNEKLFF
-	-	TRBV2	TRBJ1-2	TGTGCCAGCAAGGATTTTGGCAGGGGAGCTAACTATGGCTACACCTTC	CASKDFGRGANYGYTF
TRBD1	few	TRBV7-9	TRBJ2-7	TGTGCCAGCAGCTTAGTAGGGACAGTCTCCTACGAGCAGTACTTC	CASSLVGTVSYEQYF
-	-	TRBV10-3	TRBJ2-1	TGTGCCATCAGTGAGTCGATGGCGGGGTCATACAATGAGCAGTTCTTC	CAISESMAGSYNEQFF
-	many	TRBV7-2	TRBJ2-6	TGTGCCAGCAGGCCGGCCTCCACCTCTGGGGCCAACGTCCTGACTTTC	CASRPASTSGANVLTF
-	few	TRBV29-1	TRBJ2-5	TGCAGCGTTGAACTTCGAGCGAGAGGAATGGAAGAGACCCAGTACTTC	CSVELRARGMEETQYF
TRBD1	-	TRBV7-9	TRBJ1-2	TGTGCCAGCAGCATAATAGACAGGGGTGACTATGGCTACACCTTC	CASSIIDRGDYGYTF
-	-	TRBV29-1	TRBJ2-7	TGCAGCGCCTCGAACTTCCGGGATAGTTACGAGCAGTACTTC	CSASNFRDSYEQYF
-	few	TRBV7-2	TRBJ1-5	TGTGCCAGCAGCTTAGGACGGGTCACAAATCAGCCCCAGCATTTT	CASSLGRVTNQPQHF
TRBD2	-	TRBV6-5	TRBJ2-7	TGTGCCAGCAGTCCCTTCGCGACTAGCTTGCACGAGCAGTACTTC	CASSPFATSLHEQYF
-	-	TRBV20-1	TRBJ2-1	TGCAGTGCTAGTTCTACGGATCTATACAATGAGCAGTTCTTC	CSASSTDLYNEQFF
TRBD1	-	TRBV10-1	TRBJ1-2	TGCGCCAGCAGTGGGGACAGGCGCCACAGCGACTATGGCTACACCTTC	CASSGDRRHSDYGYTF
TRBD2	once	TRBV3-1	TRBJ2-4	TGTGCCAGCAGCCAAGAGGGGAGCGGGAGTGCCAAAAACATTCAGTACTTC	CASSQEGSGSAKNIQYF
-	-	TRBV24-1	TRBJ2-7	TGTGCCACCAGTGGTGGTAGAGGGGGTACCTACGAGCAGTACTTC	CATSGGRGGTYEQYF
-	few	TRBV3-1	TRBJ2-3	TGTGCCAGCAGCCAAGTGGGATCAGATACGCAGTATTTT	CASSQVGSDTQYF
-	-	TRBV29-1	TRBJ2-7	TGCAGCGTTGGCTTAGGACGGGGGGCGCCCTACGAGCAGTACTTC	CSVGLGRGAPYEQYF
-	-	TRBV11-2	TRBJ2-1	TGTGCCAGCAGCCGCGGACTCATTAACAATGAGCAGTTCTTC	CASSRGLINNEQFF
-	-	TRBV29-1	TRBJ2-5	TGCAGCGTTGGTGGGAATCCCCAAGAGACCCAGTACTTC	CSVGGNPQETQYF
-	-	TRBV12-3/TRBV12-4	TRBJ2-1	TGTGCCAGCAGTTTGATGGAAGTATACAATGAGCAGTTCTTC	CASSLMEVYNEQFF
TRBD1	-	TRBV15	TRBJ2-3	TGTGCCACCAGCATCGGGACAGCTAGCACAGATACGCAGTATTTT	CATSIGTASTDTQYF
TRBD2	-	TRBV15	TRBJ2-5	TGTGCCACCAGCAAAGGACTAGCGGGAGGGATATGGGGAAAGACCCAGTACTTC	CATSKGLAGGIWGKTQYF
-	-	TRBV13	TRBJ2-7	TGTGTCAGCAGCTTTCAACGGAATTACAAGCAGTACTTC	CVSSFQRNYKQYF
-	-	TRBV12-3/TRBV12-4	TRBJ1-2	TGTGCCAGCAGGGGGGACTGGGGAAGCGAAGTTTATGGCTACACCTTC	CASRGDWGSEVYGYTF
-	-	TRBV7-9	TRBJ2-2	TGTGCCAGCAGTTCCAATGGGCCCGGGGAGCTGTTTTTT	CASSSNGPGELFF
-	-	TRBV10-3	TRBJ1-2	TGTGCCATCAGTGAGTCGGTTTCGGGCTATGGCTACACCTTC	CAISESVSGYGYTF
TRBD2	few	TRBV5-1	TRBJ2-1	TGCGCCAGCTGGGCCACTAGCGGGAGTTCTTACAATGAGCAGTTCTTC	CASWATSGSSYNEQFF
TRBD2	-	TRBV9	TRBJ2-7	TGTGCCAGCACCCGGACTAGCGGAAACTACAATGAGCAGTACTTC	CASTRTSGNYNEQYF
TRBD2	-	TRBV11-1	TRBJ2-5	TGTGCCAGCAGCTTTCGTCCGGGACTAGCACGAGAGACCCAGTACTTC	CASSFRPGLARETQYF
-	few	TRBV5-1	TRBJ1-2	TGCGCCAGCAGCTTGGGCCCGGGGATGGGCTACACCTTC	CASSLGPGMGYTF
-	few	TRBV10-2	TRBJ2-7	TGCGCCAGCAGTGAGTCGGCGGGGATTGAGCAGTACTTC	CASSESAGIEQYF
-	-	TRBV27	TRBJ2-7	TGTGCCAGCAGCAGACAGGTCCAGGGCTACGAGCAGTACTTC	CASSRQVQGYEQYF
-	-	TRBV5-5	TRBJ2-7	TGTGCCAGCAGCTTGCGGGCAATATTGAACTCCTACGAGCAGTACTTC	CASSLRAILNSYEQYF
-	-	TRBV12-3/TRBV12-4	TRBJ1-6	TGTGCCAGCAGTTTAGGTTTCGTTGGTTCACCCCTCCACTTT	CASSLGFVGSPLHF